The sequence of this T cell receptor beta chain was determined in a study of blood T cells in healthy people across ages. Study-level results: Observed TCR beta diversity per million T cells went down as age went up. This fall followed a roughly linear course with age.

The CDR3 runs to 14 residues. Trimming cost V 6 bases and J 0 bases, with 11 bases left between them. Samples each had at least 5 micrograms of total RNA extracted. As for this clonotype: The antigen is unknown.

Next came a second PCR, run for about 6 to 11 cycles, which used a sample-barcoded 5' primer along with a J-beta primer mix. Any given sample supplied a minimum of 2.5 million CDR3-containing paired-end reads. Each CDR3 protein gets one entry after TCRdb re-called the 5' RACE reads with MiXCR. The sample has some 1.4 million distinct CDR3 sequences; 40% to 50% are singletons. This chain uses TRBV12-3 or TRBV12-4 with TRBJ1-1; D unclear. The origin of this receptor is a woman under 30 in good health. Sequenced: blood. The CDR3 sequence: CASSPDNLNTEAFF. For the CDR3, the DNA is TGTGCCAGCAGCCCTGACAACTTGAACACTGAAGCTTTCTTT.